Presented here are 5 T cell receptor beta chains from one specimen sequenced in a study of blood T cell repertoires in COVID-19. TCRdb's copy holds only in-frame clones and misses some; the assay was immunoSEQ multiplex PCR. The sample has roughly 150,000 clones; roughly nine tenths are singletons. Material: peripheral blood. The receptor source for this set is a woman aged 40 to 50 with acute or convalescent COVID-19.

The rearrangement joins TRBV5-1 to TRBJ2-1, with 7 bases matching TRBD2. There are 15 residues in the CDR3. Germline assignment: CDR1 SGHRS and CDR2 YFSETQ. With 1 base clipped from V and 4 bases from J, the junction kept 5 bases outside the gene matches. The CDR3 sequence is CASSLLSGGYNEQFF. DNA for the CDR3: TGCGCCAGCAGCTTGCTATCCGGGGGGTACAATGAGCAGTTCTTC.

The CDR3 DNA is TGCAGTGCTAGTCCGACAGGGGGAAGAAACATTCAGTACTTC. Amino acids: CSASPTGGRNIQYF. The chain has TRBV20-1 and TRBJ2-4; 9 nucleotides agree with TRBD1. Germline-derived CDR1 and CDR2 are DFQATT and SNEGSKA (reference sequence). This CDR3 is 14 amino acids long. With 3 bases clipped from V and 6 bases from J, the junction kept 6 bases outside the gene matches.

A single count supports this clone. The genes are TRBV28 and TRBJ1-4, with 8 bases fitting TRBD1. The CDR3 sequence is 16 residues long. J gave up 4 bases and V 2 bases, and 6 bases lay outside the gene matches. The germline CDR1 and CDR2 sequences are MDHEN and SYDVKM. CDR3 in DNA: TGTGCCAGCAGTTTAACTCGACAGGGGCTTAATGAAAAACTGTTTTTT. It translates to CASSLTRQGLNEKLFF.

CDR3 region: CASSWGSGEAYNEQFF. The DNA of the CDR3 is TGTGCCAGCAGCTGGGGTAGCGGGGAGGCCTACAATGAGCAGTTCTTC. The chain carries TRBV5-6 and TRBJ2-1; the match to TRBD2 covers 8 bases. The CDR3 has 16 amino acids. Germline V gene data show CDR1 as SGHDT and CDR2 as YYEEEE. Unmatched junction bases numbered 7, after V lost 3 bases and J lost 2 bases.

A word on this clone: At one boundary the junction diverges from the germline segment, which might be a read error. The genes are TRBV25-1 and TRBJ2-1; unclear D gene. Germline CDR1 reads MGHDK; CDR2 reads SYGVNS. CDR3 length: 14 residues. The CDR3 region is CASSEGRYYDEQFF. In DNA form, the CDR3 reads TGTGCCAGCAGTGAAGGAAGGTACTACGATGAGCAGTTCTTC.